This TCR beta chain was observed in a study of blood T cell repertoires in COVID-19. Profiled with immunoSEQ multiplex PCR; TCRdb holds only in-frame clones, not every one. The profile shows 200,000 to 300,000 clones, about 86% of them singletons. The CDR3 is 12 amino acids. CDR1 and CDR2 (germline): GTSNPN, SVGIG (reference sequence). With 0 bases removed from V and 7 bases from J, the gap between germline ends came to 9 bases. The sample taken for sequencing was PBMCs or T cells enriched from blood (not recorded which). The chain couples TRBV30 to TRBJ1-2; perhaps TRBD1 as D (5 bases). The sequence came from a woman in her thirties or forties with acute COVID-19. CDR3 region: CAWSVMGPGYTF. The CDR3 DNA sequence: TGTGCCTGGAGTGTAATGGGGCCTGGCTACACCTTC.